This TCR beta chain was identified in a study of T-cell memory formation after mild COVID-19. Across the whole study: TCR clusters showed largely donor specificity.

Trimming took 6 bases from V and 0 from J; bases not matched to a gene: 8. This CDR3 comprises 15 residues. Germline-derived CDR1 and CDR2 are SGHRS and YFSETQ. MiXCR was run by TCRdb on the 5' RACE reads, yielding one entry per CDR3 protein. This sample has 500,000 to 650,000 distinct CDR3 sequences, with about a fifth found just once. As to this clonotype: Its target is unknown.

General study findings and limits: Mainly in CM and EM were contracting CD4+ clones; CD8+ were in EMRA. Cross-reactive memory apparently joined, as some responding clones appeared in pre-infection memory.

The receptor comes from an adult woman who had mild COVID-19 (a few samples of this study predate the infection). Cell type and time point are not known. This chain joins TRBV5-1 and TRBJ2-7; TRBD1 aligns across 8 bases. The sample comprised PBMCs or a T cell subset sorted from them (not recorded which). In DNA, the CDR3 is TGCGCCAGCACCCGTGACAGGGGCACCTCCTACGAGCAGTACTTC. Its translation: CASTRDRGTSYEQYF.